What follows describes a single T cell receptor beta chain. Its antigen is unknown. This sample is part of a study of shared clonotypes between healthy human individuals. Study donors comprised healthy, HIV-negative adults devoid of recent acute infection or vaccination. The sorted-subset replicate PCRs were given 150 to 200 ng DNA, which is roughly 30,000 T cell genomes. Per the study methods: Because ImmunoSEQ provided only junction sequences with no quality scores, the filtering differed. The repertoire was sequenced with immunoSEQ multiplex PCR; TCRdb's copy has only in-frame clones and lacks some. Clonal size and the V and J genes are those of that table, whereas D and trimming came from the DNA. The table lists 2.5 million or so clones, approximately 90% of them singletons, with around 0.14% in the top ten. Findings and caveats of the study: The study found about 5% of naive CD4 clonotypes shared across a handful of donors.

CDR1 and CDR2 from the germline V gene are LGHNT and FRNRAP. The CDR3 length is 15 residues. Trimming at V came to 6 bases and at J to 3 bases, leaving 5 bases not matched to a gene. This clonotype originated in a man aged 18 to 29 in good health. This chain joins TRBV12-5 and TRBJ2-1, with 10 bases identical to TRBD2. Sequencing was performed on naive CD4+ T cells sorted from blood. The subset was: CD45RA+ positively selected. CDR3 sequence reads: CASGLLAGVYNEQFF. The DNA of the CDR3 is TGTGCTAGTGGACTTCTAGCGGGAGTCTACAATGAGCAGTTCTTC.